This paragraph reports one TCR beta chain. Its antigen is unknown. The data stem from a study of cytomegalovirus exposure and HLA in healthy donors. Study results and limitations: Through in vitro validation, a few CMV-associated chains were shown to be specific for CMV antigens. The majority of TCR sequences were rare, yet some public TCRs appeared in many donors.

From germline, CDR1 is MNHEY and CDR2 SMNVEV (reference sequence). The CDR3 contains 14 residues. The PCR made use of 60 Vbeta and 13 Jbeta primers. TCRdb's copy holds only in-frame clones and misses some; the assay was immunoSEQ multiplex PCR. The sample yields approximately 160,000 clones, approximately 77% seen once. The clonotype originates from a male donor in good health and CMV-seropositive. V and J are TRBV27 and TRBJ2-5; 8 positions agree with TRBD1. The J call may be mistaken, given a closer DNA end match to TRBJ2-7. The sample comprised PBMCs. The CDR3 bases are TGTGCCAGCAGTTACTCCGGGACAGGCTACGAGCAGTACTTC. The encoded protein is CASSYSGTGYEQYF.